This T cell receptor (beta chain) was captured in a study of blood T cell repertoires in COVID-19. Study context: Whether acute or convalescent, the COVID-19 samples came from the United States, Italy and Spain. In each case, the material was cDNA or gDNA derived from T cells, B-cell-depleted T cells, or PBMCs.

The CDR3 covers 14 residues. The germline V and J ends were trimmed by 3 bases and 0 bases, with 9 bases remaining between them. Germline values: CDR1 SGHRS, CDR2 YFSETQ. Patients from Seattle were sampled longitudinally, starting during active infection. Original methodology: Amplification of reference gene primers was used by the study to estimate nucleated cell counts. The data were produced by immunoSEQ multiplex PCR, yet TCRdb's version contains in-frame clones alone and is incomplete. The V and J calls and clone size are taken from that table; D and trimming were inferred from the DNA. The sample holds about 120,000 clones, nearly 90% seen once.

This receptor was taken from a woman aged 55-75 years with COVID-19, enrolled during active disease. The chain carries TRBV5-1 and TRBJ1-1, with D unclear. Sequencing used peripheral blood. The CDR3 DNA reads as TGCGCCAGCAGCTCCTACAGCATGAACACTGAAGCTTTCTTT. This encodes CASSSYSMNTEAFF.